One sample yielded the 26 T cell receptor beta chains listed below, sequenced in a study of CD8 T cells in Susac syndrome. RNA, at about 0.45 to 1 ug, was reverse transcribed with random hexamers. One entry per CDR3 protein results from TCRdb running MiXCR on the immunoSEQ multiplex PCR reads. The table lists about 120,000 distinct CDR3 sequences, just under 95% of them singletons. The sequenced material came from CD8+ T cells from PBMCs. The receptors derive from a human donor in good health.

The genes are TRBV20-1 and TRBJ1-5, with TRBD1 identical over 9 bases. Per germline, CDR1 DFQATT and CDR2 SNEGSKA (reference sequence). The CDR3 totals 15 residues. Trimming took 5 bases from V and 5 from J; bases not matched to a gene: 10. In nucleotides, the CDR3 is TGCAGTGCTCGTCGACAGGGGGGGTTAGATCAGCCCCAGCATTTT. The encoded protein is CSARRQGGLDQPQHF.

The chain is built from TRBV20-1 and TRBJ1-5; no clear D gene. The germline V and J ends were trimmed by 2 bases and 3 bases, with 14 bases remaining between them. There are 15 residues in the CDR3. Germline CDR1 DFQATT, CDR2 SNEGSKA (reference sequence). This CDR3 is CSARPSAGNNQPQHF. The CDR3 DNA sequence: TGCAGTGCTAGACCGAGCGCGGGTAACAATCAGCCCCAGCATTTT.

V gene TRBV7-2 combines with J gene TRBJ2-7; tentatively, D is TRBD1 (6 bases). V dropped 5 bases and J dropped 3 bases, with 11 bases sitting between them. Germline CDR1 is SGHTA and CDR2 is FQGNSA. The CDR3 contains 13 residues. This CDR3 is CASSPQGGYEQYF. The CDR3 bases are TGTGCCAGCAGCCCTCAAGGGGGCTACGAGCAGTACTTC. Drawing the rest from reference TRBV7-2 and TRBJ2-7, the complete variable domain is GAGVSQSPSNKVTEKGKDVELRCDPISGHTALYWYRQSLGQGLEFLIYFQGNSAPDKSGLPSDRFSAERTGGSVSTLTIQRTQQEDSAVYLCASSPQGGYEQYFGPGTRLTVT.

The V gene is TRBV4-3, the J gene TRBJ2-2, with TRBD1 matching over 7 bases. The CDR3 extends over 16 amino acids. Germline V gives CDR1 LGHNA, CDR2 YSLEER. J lost 4 bases, V lost 2 bases, and 7 bases had no gene match. CDR3 loop: CASSQYQGVITGELFF. DNA of the CDR3: TGCGCCAGCAGCCAATACCAGGGGGTGATCACCGGGGAGCTGTTTTTT.

The rearrangement uses TRBV6-5 and TRBJ2-5, with D tentatively TRBD1 (5 bases). This CDR3 contains 14 residues. With 5 bases removed from V and 1 base from J, the gap between germline ends came to 11 bases. Looked up from germline, CDR1 is MNHEY and CDR2 is SVGAGI. The CDR3 DNA is TGTGCCAGCAGTCTCACGACAGTCCAAGAGACCCAGTACTTC. This sequence encodes CASSLTTVQETQYF.

J is TRBJ1-5 and V is TRBV7-2, with 7 bases lining up with TRBD1. This CDR3 is built from 15 residues. J gave up 3 bases and V 3 bases, and 5 bases lay outside the gene matches. Germline V lookup: CDR1 SGHTA, CDR2 FQGNSA. For the CDR3, the DNA is TGTGCCAGCAGCTTGGGGACAGTTTACAATCAGCCCCAGCATTTT. This translates into CASSLGTVYNQPQHF.

The chain is built from TRBV5-8 and TRBJ2-3, with D unresolved. Trimming removed 3 bases at V and 7 bases at J, with 12 bases between. Germline values: CDR1 SGHTS, CDR2 YDEGEE. This CDR3 has 13 amino acids. CDR3 protein: CASSSEATNTQYF. As DNA, the CDR3 is TGTGCCAGCAGCTCAGAAGCGACAAATACGCAGTATTTT.

This chain joins TRBV5-5 and TRBJ2-5, with TRBD2 identical over 12 bases. This CDR3 region has 15 residues. The V segment lost 5 bases and the J segment 5 bases; nucleotides outside the gene matches: 7. CDR1 SGHKS and CDR2 YYEKEE come from the germline V gene (reference sequence). In DNA form, the CDR3 reads TGTGCCAGCAGTTCAAGACTAGCGGGGGCTGAGACCCAGTACTTC. As protein: CASSSRLAGAETQYF.

J is TRBJ2-7 and V is TRBV15; weak D call: TRBD1 (6 bases). From germline, CDR1 is LNHNV and CDR2 YYDKDF (reference sequence). V dropped 1 base and J dropped 2 bases, with 15 bases sitting between them. The CDR3 extends over 16 amino acids. CDR3 loop: CATSRGGGQTTYEQYF. The CDR3 DNA sequence: TGTGCCACCAGCAGAGGTGGCGGACAGACGACCTACGAGCAGTACTTC.

The DNA of the CDR3 is TGTGCCAGCAGGGAAGGGAACGGTGGTGAGCAGTTCTTC. Its translation is CASREGNGGEQFF. The rearrangement uses TRBV7-2 and TRBJ2-1, with D unclear. V was pared by 6 bases and J by 9 bases, with 15 bases between. This CDR3 region has 13 residues. CDR1 and CDR2 from the germline V gene are SGHTA and FQGNSA.

The chain links TRBV6-2 or TRBV6-3 to TRBJ1-1, with unresolved D. Germline assignment: CDR1 MNHEY and CDR2 SVGEGT. There are 16 residues in the CDR3. Trimming took 2 bases from V and 2 from J, leaving 15 bases between them. DNA for the CDR3: TGTGCCAGCAGTTACAGACGGAGCAAGGGAAACACTGAAGCTTTCTTT. Residues: CASSYRRSKGNTEAFF.

The genes are TRBV5-4 and TRBJ2-1, with D maybe TRBD2 (5 bases). Trimming cost V 0 bases and J 6 bases, with 13 bases left between them. The germline gives CDR1 SGHNT, CDR2 YYREEE (reference sequence). This CDR3 is 15 amino acids long. The CDR3 bases are TGTGCCAGCAGCTTGGAGAGGGTTCACGGCAATGAGCAGTTCTTC. Encoded protein: CASSLERVHGNEQFF. Looking up the rest from reference TRBV5-4 and TRBJ2-1 gives the full variable domain: ETGVTQSPTHLIKTRGQQVTLRCSSQSGHNTVSWYQQALGQGPQFIFQYYREEENGRGNFPPRFSGLQFPNYSSELNVNALELDDSALYLCASSLERVHGNEQFFGPGTRLTVL.

This chain uses TRBV6-6 with TRBJ1-3; no clear D. Trimming shortened V by 4 bases and J by 2 bases, and 9 bases separated the two germline ends. Germline CDR1 MNHNY, CDR2 SVGAGI (reference sequence). CDR3 length: 14 amino acids. CDR3 in amino acids: CASSSVKPGNTIYF. Here the CDR3 DNA reads TGTGCCAGCAGTTCTGTGAAGCCTGGAAACACCATATATTTT.

The V and J genes are TRBV19 and TRBJ2-2, with 7 bases aligning to TRBD1. Trimming removed 5 bases from V and 4 bases from J; junction bases left unmatched: 4. Germline V gene sequence: CDR1 LNHDA, CDR2 SQIVND (reference sequence). The CDR3 is 14 amino acids. The CDR3 nucleotides are TGTGCCAGTAGTTCCTCAGGGGGCACCGGGGAGCTGTTTTTT. Translated: CASSSSGGTGELFF.

This rearrangement joins TRBV4-1 to TRBJ2-5; 9 bases align to TRBD2. The germline gives CDR1 MGHRA, CDR2 YSYEKL. This CDR3 is 14 amino acids long. Trimming removed 3 bases from V and 2 bases from J; junction bases left unmatched: 1. The CDR3 loop is CASSQTSGQETQYF. The DNA of the CDR3 is TGCGCCAGCAGCCAGACTAGCGGACAAGAGACCCAGTACTTC.

The J gene is TRBJ2-1, the V gene TRBV7-8; 11 bases fit TRBD1. In germline, CDR1 is SGHVS, CDR2 FQNEAQ. This CDR3 region has 15 residues. Trimming took 4 bases from V and 4 from J; bases not matched to a gene: 3. The DNA for the CDR3 is TGTGCCAGCAGCTCGGGACAGGGGGGATACAATGAGCAGTTCTTC. This gives the protein CASSSGQGGYNEQFF.

The gene calls are TRBV29-1 and TRBJ1-4; TRBD1 aligns across 8 bases. This CDR3 has 12 residues. The V gene's germline CDR1 is SQVTM and CDR2 ANQGSEA. Trimming took 7 bases from V and 11 from J; bases not matched to a gene: 9. CDR3 residues: CSADQGAGKLFF. Here the CDR3 DNA reads TGCAGCGCCGATCAGGGGGCTGGCAAACTGTTTTTT.

This chain connects TRBV11-1 to TRBJ2-7; D gene ambiguous. The CDR3 length is 14 residues. Between the trimmed V and J ends, which lost 5 bases and 1 base, there was a span of 12 bases. The V gene's germline CDR1 is SGHAT and CDR2 FQDESV (reference sequence). The CDR3 is CASSPTDGSYEQYF. CDR3 nucleotide sequence: TGTGCCAGCAGCCCTACCGACGGTTCCTACGAGCAGTACTTC.

The chain employs TRBV7-9 and TRBJ1-1; 7 nucleotides agree with TRBD1. Germline CDR1 and CDR2: SEHNR and FQNEAQ (reference sequence). The CDR3 consists of 14 residues. V was clipped by 2 bases and J by 4 bases; unmatched bases: 4. The CDR3, as DNA: TGTGCCAGCAGCTTAAGGCAGGGGGTCACTGAAGCTTTCTTT. It yields the protein CASSLRQGVTEAFF. The full variable domain, in which reference TRBV7-9 and TRBJ1-1 provide the parts outside the CDR3, is DTGVSQNPRHKITKRGQNVTFRCDPISEHNRLYWYRQTLGQGPEFLTYFQNEAQLEKSRLLSDRFSAERPKGSFSTLEIQRTEQGDSAMYLCASSLRQGVTEAFFGQGTRLTVV.

The rearrangement uses TRBV4-2 and TRBJ2-5; TRBD1 is a possible D gene (6 bases). Germline V lookup: CDR1 LGHNA, CDR2 YNFKEQ. CDR3 size: 16 residues. The ends were cut back, 3 bases at V and 4 bases at J, with 18 bases in the middle. For the CDR3, the DNA is TGTGCCAGCAGCCATAGTTCCAGGGGTACGAGAGAGACCCAGTACTTC. As protein: CASSHSSRGTRETQYF.

V usage is TRBV10-3 and J usage is TRBJ1-1; the match to TRBD1 covers 9 bases. Unmatched junction bases numbered 16, after V lost 10 bases and J lost 4 bases. Germline CDR1 is ENHRY and CDR2 is SYGVKD. CDR3 length: 16 amino acids. Here the CDR3 reads CATGQGTGFVSTEAFF. The CDR3 region has the DNA TGTGCCACCGGACAGGGGACGGGATTTGTAAGCACTGAAGCTTTCTTT.

The chain is built from TRBV7-2 and TRBJ2-5, with 11 bases lining up with TRBD2. The V gene end was trimmed by 6 bases and the J gene end by 2 bases; junction bases not matched to a gene: 5. The CDR3 covers 15 residues. CDR1 is SGHTA and CDR2 is FQGNSA in the germline V gene. CDR3 residues: CASRQGLADQETQYF. In DNA form, the CDR3 reads TGTGCCAGCAGACAGGGACTAGCGGATCAAGAGACCCAGTACTTC.

This chain uses TRBV6-2 or TRBV6-3 with TRBJ2-1; perhaps TRBD2 as D (5 bases). This CDR3 comprises 13 residues. Germline V gives CDR1 MNHEY, CDR2 SVGEGT. Trimming removed 6 bases at V and 6 bases at J, with 12 bases between. The CDR3 nucleotides read TGTGCCAGCAGAATGGACTCCAGCAATGAGCAGTTCTTC. Its translation: CASRMDSSNEQFF.

The chain links TRBV9 to TRBJ2-4; a possible D gene is TRBD2 (7 bases). Trimming stripped 3 bases from V and 0 bases from J, with 10 bases between. CDR3 size: 15 residues. The germline V gene encodes CDR1 SGDLS and CDR2 YYNGEE. The CDR3 region is CASSGGGVAKNIQYF. DNA for the CDR3: TGTGCCAGCAGCGGAGGGGGGGTAGCCAAAAACATTCAGTACTTC.

The chain uses TRBV15 and TRBJ2-2; D not resolved. The CDR3 sequence is 14 residues long. Trimming left V 0 bases short and J 0 bases short, with 2 bases between. The germline V gene has CDR1 LNHNV and CDR2 YYDKDF (reference sequence). CDR3 sequence: CATSRDTNTGELFF. The CDR3 region has the DNA TGTGCCACCAGCAGAGACACGAACACCGGGGAGCTGTTTTTT.

The V and J genes are TRBV7-2 and TRBJ2-3; D gene uncertain. CDR1 is SGHTA and CDR2 is FQGNSA in the germline V gene. The germline V and J ends were trimmed by 3 bases and 8 bases, with 6 bases remaining between them. This CDR3 region has 11 residues. In DNA form, the CDR3 reads TGTGCCAGCAGCTTCTCCGCTACGCAGTATTTT. As protein: CASSFSATQYF.